The clone carrying this T cell receptor beta chain was counted once. The target antigen is unknown. These data belong to a study of cytomegalovirus exposure and HLA in healthy donors. Findings of the study overall: A later analysis reportedly identified an Asian-associated ancestry cluster as carrying fewer N-insertions than the 666-donor mean.

The study ran its PCR with 60 Vbeta and 13 Jbeta primers. Produced via immunoSEQ multiplex PCR; TCRdb's table is partial and in-frame only. Here the sample spans about 67,000 clones, 65% to 70% being singletons. The sequence came from a woman between 25 and 40 years old in good health and CMV-seronegative. Sequencing was carried out using PBMCs.

The CDR3 coding sequence is TGCAGCGTTGGAATGCAGGGTAGCAATCAGCCCCAGCATTTT. This codes for CSVGMQGSNQPQHF. This chain uses TRBV29-1 with TRBJ1-5, with D maybe TRBD1 (5 bases). Germline CDR1 and CDR2: SQVTM and ANQGSEA. V was trimmed by 4 bases and J by 0 bases, leaving 10 bases between them. CDR3 length: 14 residues.